This T cell receptor beta chain was documented in a study of T cells in Graves' hyperthyroidism and ophthalmopathy (dated by TCRdb to between 2018 and 2021). Study-wide context: Peripheral blood was collected at initial diagnosis, before any treatment. To identify TCR V-J signatures that set the groups apart, the researchers used a discovery cohort of roughly 100 patients, made up of around 42 with Graves' ophthalmopathy and about 59 with stable Graves' hyperthyroidism. Prospective prediction of ophthalmopathy was tested in an independent validation cohort consisting of some 18 hyperthyroidism patients and over 15 patients who later progressed to ophthalmopathy. The 75 to 100 discovery patients were divided at random into training and test sets in a 7:3 ratio. In addition, the study compared T-cell repertoires in thyroid tissue and in blood from about six Graves' hyperthyroidism patients. After blood sampling, hyperthyroidism patients were treated with methimazole at a starting dose of 30 mg daily, and ophthalmopathy patients were treated with high-dose intravenous methylprednisolone. The paper reports TCR Vbeta CDR3 sequencing of fewer than 150 peripheral blood samples: 40 to 45 ophthalmopathy, 70 to 85 hyperthyroidism and about 17 progressor patients. General conclusions and limits of the study: Blood samples also contained most of the expanded thyroid clonotypes (frequency above 0.001), which suggests that blood repertoires may reflect thyroid immune responses. In cross-validation, a model built on a 13 V-J signature told ophthalmopathy apart from stable hyperthyroidism with approximately 90% sensitivity and approximately 81% specificity, and in testing the same model reached 80%/75%. In validation, the model predicted progression to ophthalmopathy a median of around six months before onset, with about 70% sensitivity and roughly 77% specificity. Sample size was not statistically predetermined, and blinding of investigators to group allocation was not performed.

Its CDR3 holds 11 amino acids, cysteine through phenylalanine. The only DNA kept is the CDR3, 33 bases in frame from the first base. V gives up 5 bases and J gives up 7 bases, and the segment between their germline ends measures 11 bases. Taken from the germline V gene (reference sequence), the CDR1 and CDR2 loops are GTSNPN and SVGIG. Hyperthyroidism patients were aged 18 to 65 years and newly diagnosed, with disease duration of less than 2 months. Patients with uncontrolled infections, other autoimmune diseases, pregnancy or lactation were excluded. Diagnoses were based on clinical symptoms, serum thyroxine and TRAb, thyroid ultrasound and orbital computed tomography. Blood from progressor patients was collected at the time of first diagnosis with hyperthyroidism, before any ophthalmopathy symptoms had appeared. Ficoll-Paque density gradient centrifugation was used to isolate PBMCs from approximately 10 ml of fresh peripheral blood. Progressor patients were defined as those initially diagnosed with Graves' hyperthyroidism in whom ophthalmopathy developed during follow-up. Total RNA was extracted using Trizol reagent, and RNA quality was assessed on an Agilent 2100 Bioanalyzer.

With regard to this clonotype: The antigen it recognizes is unknown. No quality values exist for individual bases; no much larger clone is one base distant.

The TCR beta CDR3 regions were amplified from RNA transcripts. For the first round of RT-PCR on the TCR CDR3, the HTBI primer set was used together with the Qiagen OneStep RT-PCR kit. Libraries were constructed in a second round of multiplex PCR, after which size selection and purification were performed. Sequencing of the libraries was done on an Illumina HiSeq2000 using paired-end 100 bp reads. For the original study's pipeline: SOAPnuke was used to process the raw data, throwing out any read that contained adapters or uncalled bases, had a mean Phred below 15, or lacked an exact constant-primer or identifier match. COPE v1.2.5 was used to merge high-quality paired reads, and clonotypes were defined as unique nucleotide sequences. MiTCR v1.1 was used to align the clonotypes against IMGT TRBV, TRBD and TRBJ reference segments. Only V-J combinations with frequency above 0.0001, covering 99.2% of repertoires, were analysed. A TCS score was defined as the ratio of F50 (clonal expansion) to E x V (chaos), with BLOSUM62-based TCRdist applied between CDR3 peptides within each V-J. Welch's t-statistics and random forest reduced fewer than 600 V-J features to some 14, which were used in a naive Bayes classifier (R e1071). Clones were called with MiXCR by TCRdb after fastp trimmed the public reads at Q25, and only in-frame beta chains were retained. Entries are consolidated by CDR3 protein sequence, retaining the most common genes and DNA. These V and J calls derive from TCRdb rather than the authors' analysis. In all, the sample holds over 120,000 distinct CDR3 sequences, and approximately 20% of those were seen once. The ten largest clones capture 60% to 70% of the sample.

Input material: blood. The sequence was obtained from a woman aged 45-65 years with Graves' hyperthyroidism that later progressed to Graves' ophthalmopathy. The V and J genes are TRBV30 and TRBJ1-2, and TRBD1 may be the D gene, going by 5 matching bases. The CDR3 region reads CAWGTGGGYTF. The DNA sequence follows: TGTGCCTGGGGTACGGGGGGTGGCTACACCTTC.